The 23 T cell receptor beta chains reported below all come from one sample, sequenced in a study of T cell repertoires in cytomegalovirus infection. Their cognate antigens are unknown. A single record per CDR3 protein comes from TCRdb applying MiXCR to the reads. The top ten clones hold approximately 14% of a sample with fewer than 900,000 distinct CDR3 sequences, 25% to 35% of them seen once. The sequences come from cultured CD8+ T cells from PBMCs, collected from culture after CMV antigen stimulation. These receptors originate from a human donor in good health (CMV status not recorded). Some clones in this sample may be carry-over from other donors' samples.

This clonotype was observed a handful of times. The genes are TRBV25-1 and TRBJ2-1; D call uncertain. Deletions cut 2 bases from V and 6 bases from J, with 14 bases between. Germline V gene lookup returns CDR1 MGHDK and CDR2 SYGVNS. This CDR3 is 15 amino acids long. CDR3 loop: CASSEATAGSNEQFF. As DNA, the CDR3 is TGTGCCAGCAGTGAAGCCACCGCCGGCTCCAATGAGCAGTTCTTC.

The genes are TRBV27 and TRBJ2-1; possibly TRBD1 for D (6 bases). V was pared by 2 bases and J by 4 bases, with 9 bases between. CDR3 length equals 14 residues. Germline CDR1 reads MNHEY; CDR2 reads SMNVEV (reference sequence). CDR3 region: CASSLLGQYNEQFF. DNA of the CDR3: TGTGCCAGCAGTTTACTTGGACAGTACAATGAGCAGTTCTTC.

The rearrangement uses TRBV5-6 and TRBJ1-5; D is undetermined. This CDR3 contains 11 residues. Trimming stripped 3 bases from V and 11 bases from J, with 9 bases between. CDR1 is SGHDT and CDR2 is YYEEEE in the germline V gene. The CDR3 is CASSSGGAQHF. CDR3 nucleotides: TGTGCCAGCAGCTCGGGCGGGGCCCAGCATTTT.

V is TRBV29-1 and J is TRBJ1-2, with a possible D match to TRBD1 (6 bases). V gave up 6 bases and J gave up 8 bases, with 13 bases separating them. The germline V gene has CDR1 SQVTM and CDR2 ANQGSEA. The CDR3 spans 11 residues. The CDR3 spells CSVLGGYGYTF. The CDR3 region has the DNA TGCAGCGTCCTGGGGGGCTACGGCTACACCTTC.

The V gene is TRBV6-6, the J gene TRBJ2-7; 10 bases line up with TRBD1. With 7 bases clipped from V and 3 bases from J, the junction kept 9 bases outside the gene matches. Germline V lookup: CDR1 MNHNY, CDR2 SVGAGI (reference sequence). The CDR3 has 15 residues. Here the CDR3 reads CASKVAGTGVYEQYF. The CDR3 DNA reads TGTGCCAGCAAGGTCGCCGGGACAGGGGTCTACGAGCAGTACTTC.

Points on this clonotype: The junction shows a germline mismatch at one end, possibly a read error. This chain joins TRBV13 and TRBJ1-2; D is undetermined. The CDR3 runs to 14 residues. Germline V lookup: CDR1 PRHDT, CDR2 FYEKMQ (reference sequence). The CDR3 protein is CASSLNPRGHGYAF. CDR3 bases: TGTGCCAGCAGCCTAAACCCCCGAGGTCATGGCTACGCCTTC.

This chain connects TRBV15 to TRBJ1-2; D unresolved. In germline, CDR1 is LNHNV, CDR2 YYDKDF (reference sequence). V was trimmed by 4 bases and J by 4 bases, leaving 16 bases between them. The CDR3 contains 15 residues. The CDR3 DNA reads TGTGCCACCAGCATAGTAAGGACTGACGTCTATGGCTACACCTTC. It translates to CATSIVRTDVYGYTF.

This clonotype was detected only a few times. The rearrangement links TRBV6-2 or TRBV6-3 to TRBJ2-1, with D possibly being TRBD1 (7 bases). Germline-derived CDR1 and CDR2 are MNHEY and SVGEGT. This CDR3 comprises 15 residues. V dropped 2 bases and J dropped 4 bases, with 12 bases sitting between them. As DNA, the CDR3 is TGTGCCAGCAGTTACGGGGGGACAGAATACAATGAGCAGTTCTTC. It translates to CASSYGGTEYNEQFF.

This clonotype was seen many times. The chain combines TRBV7-9 with TRBJ2-4, with D perhaps matching TRBD1 (6 bases). Germline assignment: CDR1 SEHNR and CDR2 FQNEAQ (reference sequence). With 6 bases removed from V and 0 bases from J, the gap between germline ends came to 24 bases. This CDR3 region has 19 residues. CDR3 nucleotides: TGTGCCAGCAGACCAGGGGCAGGGGTACCTCCCCTAGCCAAAAACATTCAGTACTTC. Protein sequence: CASRPGAGVPPLAKNIQYF.

The chain uses TRBV5-6 and TRBJ2-5, with a tentative D call TRBD2 (7 bases). The CDR3 is 18 residues long. Germline V CDR1 and CDR2: SGHDT, YYEEEE. Trimming pared 0 bases from V and 4 bases from J, leaving 22 bases between. The CDR3 nucleotides are TGTGCCAGCAGCTTGGAGGGGGGGGCAGGCTCCGAAACAGAGACCCAGTACTTC. Protein sequence: CASSLEGGAGSETETQYF.

A remark on this clonotype: Since no conserved phenylalanine or tryptophan closes the CDR3, a read error is the likely cause. This rearrangement joins TRBV11-2 to TRBJ2-2; D is ambiguous. This CDR3 is built from 15 residues. V lost 1 base to trimming and J lost 1 base, with 7 bases between them. CDR1 and CDR2 (germline): SGHAT, FQNNGV. CDR3 protein: CASSLAYRNTGELFC. CDR3 bases: TGTGCCAGCAGCTTAGCGTACAGGAACACCGGGGAGCTGTTTTGT.

V gene TRBV29-1 combines with J gene TRBJ2-3; D is perhaps TRBD1 (6 bases). This CDR3 is built from 14 residues. V lost 6 bases to trimming and J lost 0 bases, with 13 bases between them. Germline V gene data show CDR1 as SQVTM and CDR2 as ANQGSEA. CDR3 nucleotide sequence: TGCAGCGTCGAGACAGGTTCTAGCACAGATACGCAGTATTTT. Translation gives CSVETGSSTDTQYF.

This clonotype was detected only a few times. The chain carries TRBV7-9 and TRBJ1-3; unclear D gene. Germline V gene lookup returns CDR1 SEHNR and CDR2 FQNEAQ (reference sequence). Deletions cut 0 bases from V and 4 bases from J, with 19 bases between. There are 18 residues in the CDR3. CDR3 DNA sequence: TGTGCCAGCAGCTTAGCTGGGGTCCGGAGAACGGAAGGAAACACCATATATTTT. Protein sequence: CASSLAGVRRTEGNTIYF.

V is TRBV4-3 and J is TRBJ1-1; 7 bases map to TRBD1. Looked up from germline, CDR1 is LGHNA and CDR2 is YSLEER. V trimming: 0 bases; J trimming: 1 base; junction bases outside the gene matches: 5. The CDR3 consists of 16 residues. This CDR3 is CASSQDITGENTEAFF. The CDR3 DNA sequence: TGCGCCAGCAGCCAAGATATTACAGGGGAGAACACTGAAGCTTTCTTT.

The genes are TRBV12-5 and TRBJ2-3; 9 nucleotides align to TRBD2. Germline V lookup: CDR1 LGHNT, CDR2 FRNRAP. V shed 6 bases and J 4 bases; nucleotides not matched to a gene: 11. This CDR3 has 16 residues. The CDR3 DNA reads TGTGCTAGTGGGTTTTCTGTGGCGGGGGGGGCAGATACGCAGTATTTT. As protein: CASGFSVAGGADTQYF. Full variable domain (rest looked up from reference TRBV12-5 and TRBJ2-3): DARVTQTPRHKVTEMGQEVTMRCQPILGHNTVFWYRQTMMQGLELLAYFRNRAPLDDSGMPKDRFSAEMPDATLATLKIQPSEPRDSAVYFCASGFSVAGGADTQYFGPGTRLTVL.

This clonotype was seen a few times. V usage is TRBV7-9 and J usage is TRBJ1-5; D is uncertain. Trimming left V 1 base short and J 9 bases short, with 7 bases between. Germline CDR1 reads SEHNR; CDR2 reads FQNEAQ (reference sequence). The CDR3 totals 12 residues. The CDR3 reads CASSLGSWPQHF. The CDR3 DNA follows: TGTGCCAGCAGCTTAGGGTCATGGCCCCAGCATTTT.

The J gene is TRBJ1-3, the V gene TRBV19; a weak D match, TRBD1 (6 bases). Trimming cost V 3 bases and J 0 bases, with 9 bases left between them. The CDR3 runs 15 residues. Per the germline V gene, CDR1 is LNHDA and CDR2 is SQIVND (reference sequence). The CDR3 DNA reads as TGTGCCAGTAGTATCGACAGGAGCTCTGGAAACACCATATATTTT. As protein: CASSIDRSSGNTIYF.

This clonotype was seen repeatedly, ten times or more. V and J are TRBV7-9 and TRBJ1-5, with 7 bases that match TRBD1. The CDR3 sequence is 15 residues long. Germline CDR1 SEHNR, CDR2 FQNEAQ (reference sequence). The trim removed 4 bases at V and 6 bases at J, leaving 9 bases unmatched. CDR3 DNA sequence: TGTGCCAGCAGCTCAGGGGGGGAGTGGGGTCAGCCCCAGCATTTT. Its protein product is CASSSGGEWGQPQHF.

Ten or more counts support this clonotype. The chain links TRBV7-2 to TRBJ2-7; 11 positions agree with TRBD1. The ends lost 7 bases at V and 2 bases at J; junction bases unmatched: 4. The CDR3 is 14 amino acids. Per germline, CDR1 SGHTA and CDR2 FQGNSA. The CDR3: CASIPGQGAYEQYV. The DNA of the CDR3 is TGTGCCAGCATCCCGGGACAGGGGGCCTACGAGCAGTACGTC.

The chain uses TRBV5-1 and TRBJ2-7; 10 nucleotides line up with TRBD1. Germline loops: CDR1 SGHRS, CDR2 YFSETQ. The trim removed 5 bases at V and 4 bases at J, leaving 9 bases unmatched. There are 15 residues in the CDR3. The CDR3 DNA follows: TGCGCCAGCAGTTTCTCCGGGACAGGGGTATACGAGCAGTACTTC. It translates to CASSFSGTGVYEQYF.

The rearrangement joins TRBV7-9 to TRBJ2-3, with 8 bases aligning to TRBD1. The germline gives CDR1 SEHNR, CDR2 FQNEAQ (reference sequence). The V gene end was trimmed by 4 bases and the J gene end by 1 base; junction bases not matched to a gene: 4. This CDR3 is built from 15 residues. The CDR3 loop reads CASSSTGVGTDTQYF. Written as DNA, the CDR3 is TGTGCCAGCAGCTCGACAGGGGTCGGCACAGATACGCAGTATTTT.

This chain connects TRBV9 to TRBJ1-2, with TRBD1 identical over 9 bases. The ends lost 3 bases at V and 4 bases at J; junction bases unmatched: 13. In germline, CDR1 is SGDLS, CDR2 YYNGEE. This CDR3 is 17 amino acids long. This CDR3 reads CASSATRDRDLLYGYTF. The CDR3 DNA sequence: TGTGCCAGCAGCGCTACCCGGGACAGGGACCTCCTCTATGGCTACACCTTC.

This clonotype has only a few counts. The chain combines TRBV5-6 with TRBJ2-7; a possible D gene is TRBD1 (6 bases). V shed 7 bases and J shed 2 bases, with 13 bases lying between them. The CDR3 totals 13 residues. Per the germline V gene, CDR1 is SGHDT and CDR2 is YYEEEE. The CDR3 loop is CASGEGGTYEQYV. The DNA for the CDR3 is TGTGCCAGCGGGGAAGGGGGTACCTACGAGCAGTACGTC.